This T cell receptor (beta chain) appears in the sequencing data of a study of regulatory T cells in long-lasting Graves disease. At the level of the study: Persistent Graves' disease required over 5 years of antithyroid drugs and positive TSH receptor antibodies.

Libraries of TCR beta came from iRepertoire HTBI primers plus Arm-PCR of CDR3 regions. MiXCR, applied by TCRdb to the multiplex PCR reads, yields one record per CDR3 protein. This sample has over 300,000 distinct CDR3 sequences, with 15% to 20% found just once. To note about this clonotype: Its matching antigen is unknown.

CDR3 length: 13 residues. Losses at the gene ends were 3 bases for V and 5 bases for J; bases not matched to a gene: 6. Germline V gene lookup returns CDR1 DFQATT and CDR2 SNEGSKA (reference sequence). Study-wide findings and caveats: A greater number of public clonotypes (2,741) was shared by persistent patients than by new patients (about 990). Segments TRBV28, TRBJ1-2 and TRBJ2-5 showed preferential usage in persistent disease. Persistent Graves' cases showed lower TCR diversity than newly diagnosed cases.

The time point: persistent/refractory GD, antithyroid drugs over 5 years with positive TRAb. Isolated PBMC RNA provided the starting material for the TCR library. This chain uses TRBV20-1 with TRBJ2-7, with 8 bases matching TRBD2. The sample consisted of peripheral blood mononuclear cells (PBMCs), taken when the disease was refractory, from a patient treated with antithyroid drugs. The TCR comes from a female donor with Graves disease. This chain's CDR3 is CSASRGGPNEQYF. The CDR3 DNA is TGCAGTGCTAGCCGGGGGGGGCCCAACGAGCAGTACTTC.